This T cell receptor beta chain was documented in a study of blood T cell repertoires in COVID-19. Looking at the study overall: The analysed material was cDNA or gDNA that came from T cells, B-cell-depleted T cells, or PBMCs.

Per the germline V gene, CDR1 is MNHEY and CDR2 is SVGAGI. V trimming: 5 bases; J trimming: 3 bases; junction bases outside the gene matches: 5. The CDR3 length is 14 residues. Sequencing used immunoSEQ multiplex PCR; TCRdb keeps in-frame clones, though not all of them. The profile shows approximately 190,000 clones, 75% to 95% of them singletons. The V call is TRBV6-5, the J call TRBJ1-1; 8 bases line up with TRBD1. The source is a man aged 50 or older with acute or convalescent COVID-19. The sample comprised peripheral blood. For the CDR3, the DNA is TGTGCCAGCAGTCTGGACAGGGTTGACACTGAAGCTTTCTTT. Its translation: CASSLDRVDTEAFF.